This entry describes one T cell receptor (beta chain). Its antigen is as yet unknown. TCRdb keeps only in-frame clones here, not all; method: immunoSEQ multiplex PCR. Of thousands of clones listed, less than 40% are singletons. The entry originates in a study of T cells in localized non-small cell lung cancer. The CDR3 is 14 amino acids. CDR1 and CDR2 from the germline V gene are KGHSH and LQKENI. The trim removed 10 bases at V and 4 bases at J, leaving 7 bases unmatched. Findings and caveats of the study: A denser population of T cells in blood accompanied longer overall survival. The study found T cell clonality highest in uninvolved adjacent lung, above tumor.

The sample here was normal lung tissue next to the tumor, taken before any cancer treatment. The rearrangement joins TRBV18 to TRBJ1-4; 9 positions match TRBD1. This receptor was taken from a female donor aged 60 or older with stage I squamous cell lung carcinoma. The CDR3 loop is CATRRTGDNEKLFF. The DNA for the CDR3 is TGTGCCACCCGGAGGACAGGGGATAATGAAAAACTGTTTTTT. Using reference TRBV18 and TRBJ1-4 for the parts outside the CDR3, the full variable domain is NAGVMQNPRHLVRRRGQEARLRCSPMKGHSHVYWYRQLPEEGLKFMVYLQKENIIDESGMPKERFSAEFPKEGPSILRIQQVVRGDSAAYFCATRRTGDNEKLFFGSGTQLSVL.